These 28 T cell receptor beta chains originate from one sample sequenced in a study of T cells in Graves' hyperthyroidism and ophthalmopathy. Template material for amplifying TCR beta CDR3 regions consisted of RNA transcripts. TCR CDR3 regions were first amplified by RT-PCR with HTBI primers. TCRdb re-analysed the multiplex PCR reads in MiXCR, keeping a single row per CDR3 protein. The sample consists of some 650,000 distinct CDR3 sequences, about 16% of them appearing once. The sample was blood. These receptors were collected from a woman in her thirties or forties with Graves' ophthalmopathy.

There are a few counts of this clonotype. The chain joins TRBV28 to TRBJ2-1, with D possibly being TRBD1 or TRBD2 (7 bases each). V lost 6 bases, J lost 2 bases, and 32 bases lay in between. The germline V gene encodes CDR1 MDHEN and CDR2 SYDVKM. This CDR3 has 21 amino acids. Here the CDR3 reads CASSRGLYRGSLRGTYNEQFF. CDR3 nucleotide sequence: TGTGCCAGCAGCCGGGGGCTCTACAGGGGTTCGTTGCGGGGGACCTACAATGAGCAGTTCTTC.

This clonotype has at least ten counts. The chain couples TRBV11-2 to TRBJ2-7; TRBD1 agrees at 7 bases. CDR1 and CDR2 (germline): SGHAT, FQNNGV. V was pared by 3 bases and J by 0 bases, with 2 bases of the junction left unmatched. This CDR3 is built from 14 residues. As DNA, the CDR3 is TGTGCCAGCAGCTTGGGGACAGCCTCCTACGAGCAGTACTTC. Protein: CASSLGTASYEQYF.

This clonotype was counted a few times. The DNA for the CDR3 is TGTGCCAGCACCGAGAGAGGGCTGTACAATGAGCAGTTCTTC. This gives the protein CASTERGLYNEQFF. This chain links TRBV6-1 with TRBJ2-1; perhaps TRBD2 as D (5 bases). This CDR3 region has 14 residues. V was trimmed by 7 bases and J by 4 bases, leaving 14 bases between them. Germline values: CDR1 MNHNS, CDR2 SASEGT.

There are a few counts of this clonotype. V usage is TRBV28 and J usage is TRBJ2-2, with D unclear. This CDR3 is 15 amino acids long. Trimming pared 5 bases from V and 0 bases from J, leaving 10 bases between. Germline assignment: CDR1 MDHEN and CDR2 SYDVKM. CDR3 in amino acids: CASSISVANTGELFF. CDR3 in DNA: TGTGCCAGCAGTATCAGCGTTGCGAACACCGGGGAGCTGTTTTTT.

The chain couples TRBV11-2 to TRBJ2-5; the D gene is possibly TRBD2 (5 bases). The germline V and J ends were trimmed by 4 bases and 7 bases, with 13 bases remaining between them. The germline CDR1 and CDR2 sequences are SGHAT and FQNNGV. This CDR3 contains 13 residues. The CDR3 sequence is CASSSSEGPTQYF. For the CDR3, the DNA is TGTGCCAGCAGCTCATCCGAGGGTCCGACCCAGTACTTC.

This clonotype appeared many times. This chain links TRBV12-3 or TRBV12-4 with TRBJ2-1; D is possibly TRBD2 (7 bases). Trimming stripped 7 bases from V and 6 bases from J, with 19 bases between. The CDR3 runs to 15 residues. The DNA for the CDR3 is TGTGCCAGCAAAGGCGGGGGCCGAGGGGGCAATGAGCAGTTCTTC. Protein sequence: CASKGGGRGGNEQFF.

This clonotype was seen only a few times. The chain combines TRBV27 with TRBJ1-4; D perhaps matches TRBD1 (5 bases). V was clipped by 6 bases and J by 5 bases, with 16 bases between them. Germline assignment: CDR1 MNHEY and CDR2 SMNVEV (reference sequence). This CDR3 is 15 amino acids long. The CDR3 reads CASRTSGRENEKLFF. The CDR3 DNA is TGTGCCAGCAGGACGTCGGGACGGGAGAATGAAAAACTGTTTTTT.

Many counts were recorded for this clonotype. The chain combines TRBV27 with TRBJ2-3, with 8 nucleotides matching TRBD2. Germline V lookup: CDR1 MNHEY, CDR2 SMNVEV (reference sequence). Trimming at V came to 4 bases and at J to 0 bases, leaving 3 bases not matched to a gene. The CDR3 is 15 residues long. The CDR3 DNA reads TGTGCCAGCAGTTGGTCTAGCGGGAGCACAGATACGCAGTATTTT. The encoded protein is CASSWSSGSTDTQYF.

This clonotype was picked up a small number of times. The chain has TRBV6-2 or TRBV6-3 and TRBJ2-2; D is uncertain. This CDR3 has 12 residues. The ends were cut back, 10 bases at V and 2 bases at J, with 8 bases in the middle. Germline CDR1 MNHEY, CDR2 SVGEGT. CDR3 amino acids: CATGSNTGELFF. Written as DNA, the CDR3 is TGTGCCACCGGATCAAACACCGGGGAGCTGTTTTTT.

With respect to this clonotype: Relative to the germline gene, one junction end is altered; a read error may explain this. This sequence joins TRBV27 and TRBJ2-1, with 8 bases matching TRBD2. The CDR3 length is 15 residues. Germline assignment: CDR1 MNHEY and CDR2 SMNVEV (reference sequence). Here the CDR3 reads CASRRAGGSYSEQFF. CDR3 in DNA: TGTGCCAGCCGCCGGGCGGGGGGCTCCTACAGTGAGCAGTTCTTC.

This clonotype was recorded at least ten times. This chain links TRBV5-1 with TRBJ2-1; D not certain. The CDR3 is 17 amino acids. CDR1 and CDR2 from the germline V gene are SGHRS and YFSETQ. V was cut by 0 bases and J by 3 bases, with 16 bases left in between. CDR3: CASSLERWKTDYNEQFF. CDR3 nucleotide sequence: TGCGCCAGCAGCTTGGAACGGTGGAAAACAGACTACAATGAGCAGTTCTTC.

This clonotype was counted at least ten times. The genes are TRBV12-3 or TRBV12-4 and TRBJ1-1; 10 bases map to TRBD1. CDR3 length equals 16 residues. The junction had 6 bases not matched to a gene; V was cut back by 4 bases and J by 1 base. CDR3 loop: CASSSTRTGGNTEAFF. The CDR3 DNA is TGTGCCAGCAGTTCTACCCGGACAGGGGGGAACACTGAAGCTTTCTTT.

This clonotype was counted between two and nine times. The rearrangement uses TRBV6-4 and TRBJ2-6; 8 bases align to TRBD1. Germline CDR1 MRHNA, CDR2 SNTAGT. The CDR3 totals 16 residues. V gave up 3 bases and J gave up 0 bases; unmatched junction bases: 1. The CDR3 nucleotides read TGTGCCAGCAGTGAGACAGGGGACTCTGGGGCCAACGTCCTGACTTTC. Its translation is CASSETGDSGANVLTF.

The chain carries TRBV20-1 and TRBJ2-3; 12 bases map to TRBD1. Germline CDR1 and CDR2: DFQATT and SNEGSKA (reference sequence). V trimming: 4 bases; J trimming: 3 bases; junction bases outside the gene matches: 5. The CDR3 is made up of 15 amino acids. The CDR3: CSAISGQGATDTQYF. The CDR3 coding sequence is TGCAGTGCTATCTCGGGACAGGGGGCTACAGATACGCAGTATTTT.

A few counts support this clonotype. The chain is built from TRBV20-1 and TRBJ1-2; D is possibly TRBD1 (5 bases). Germline V lookup: CDR1 DFQATT, CDR2 SNEGSKA (reference sequence). The CDR3 is 14 amino acids. The V gene lost 5 bases and the J gene lost 5 bases, with 18 bases spanning the gap. The CDR3 nucleotides read TGCAGTGCTCCCTCTCAGGCAGGGACTTATGGCTACACCTTC. It yields the protein CSAPSQAGTYGYTF.

This clonotype was seen repeatedly, ten times or more. The chain carries TRBV6-1 and TRBJ2-7; no clear D gene. The CDR3 runs to 14 residues. Trimming pared 6 bases from V and 0 bases from J, leaving 12 bases between. Germline V gene lookup returns CDR1 MNHNS and CDR2 SASEGT. Here the CDR3 DNA reads TGTGCCAGCAGCTCCTCAAAGAGCTCCTACGAGCAGTACTTC. This gives the protein CASSSSKSSYEQYF.

A word on this clonotype: Just one base apart from a much larger clone, this may be a read error. The rearrangement links TRBV10-3 to TRBJ2-7, with TRBD2 as a possible D gene (5 bases). V shed 8 bases and J shed 5 bases, with 10 bases lying between them. Germline loops: CDR1 ENHRY, CDR2 SYGVKD. CDR3 length: 11 amino acids. DNA for the CDR3: TGTGCCATCGGGAGAGGAAACGAGCAGTACTTC. The encoded protein is CAIGRGNEQYF.

This clonotype has ten or more counts. The chain is built from TRBV28 and TRBJ2-3; 9 bases line up with TRBD2. Germline lookup yields CDR1 MDHEN and CDR2 SYDVKM. The CDR3 spans 17 residues. V shed 3 bases, J shed 2 bases, and the junction held 9 bases outside the gene matches. The CDR3 sequence: CASSLTTGTSPTDTQYF. CDR3 DNA: TGTGCCAGCAGTTTGACGACCGGGACTAGCCCCACAGATACGCAGTATTTT.

This clonotype occurred once. V usage is TRBV28 and J usage is TRBJ2-7, with TRBD2 matching 13 bases. Germline CDR1 is MDHEN and CDR2 is SYDVKM. The CDR3 spans 17 residues. The V and J ends lost 7 bases and 4 bases, in that order; junction bases with no gene match: 13. Written as DNA, the CDR3 is TGTGCCAGCACGAGCCCAGGACTAGCGGGGGTCCCGTACGAGCAGTACTTC. Translated: CASTSPGLAGVPYEQYF.

The chain carries TRBV25-1 and TRBJ2-7; D is perhaps TRBD1 (6 bases). Between the trimmed V and J ends, which lost 1 base and 4 bases, there was a span of 14 bases. In germline, CDR1 is MGHDK, CDR2 SYGVNS. CDR3 length equals 15 residues. Here the CDR3 reads CASSESNRATYEQYF. CDR3 sequence (DNA): TGTGCCAGCAGTGAATCAAACAGGGCGACGTACGAGCAGTACTTC.

This clonotype was seen many times. The chain joins TRBV30 to TRBJ2-1, with no clear D. The germline V gene encodes CDR1 GTSNPN and CDR2 SVGIG (reference sequence). Trimming removed 3 bases at V and 4 bases at J, with 4 bases between. The CDR3 has 11 amino acids. The CDR3 sequence: CAWRAYNEQFF. For the CDR3, the DNA is TGTGCCTGGAGAGCATACAATGAGCAGTTCTTC. The variable domain in full, with the rest retrieved from reference TRBV30 and TRBJ2-1, is SQTIHQWPATLVQPVGSPLSLECTVEGTSNPNLYWYRQAAGRGLQLLFYSVGIGQISSEVPQNLSASRPQDRQFILSSKKLLLSDSGFYLCAWRAYNEQFFGPGTRLTVL.

This clonotype has at least ten counts. The chain recombines TRBV20-1 with TRBJ2-7; 14 nucleotides match TRBD2. This CDR3 spans 15 amino acids. V was pared by 4 bases and J by 4 bases, with 6 bases of the junction left unmatched. In germline, CDR1 is DFQATT, CDR2 SNEGSKA (reference sequence). The CDR3 DNA follows: TGCAGTGCTACTGGGACTAGCGGGAGAATGTACGAGCAGTACTTC. Amino acids: CSATGTSGRMYEQYF.

This clonotype was seen a few times. The chain joins TRBV29-1 to TRBJ2-2, with D hard to call. Germline V gene data show CDR1 as SQVTM and CDR2 as ANQGSEA. V was pared by 6 bases and J by 0 bases, with 11 bases between. The CDR3 is 14 amino acids. CDR3 nucleotide sequence: TGCAGCGTGGTGTGGCAGACGAACACCGGGGAGCTGTTTTTT. This codes for CSVVWQTNTGELFF.

The chain employs TRBV4-1 and TRBJ1-1; tentatively, D is TRBD1 (5 bases). This CDR3 is built from 18 residues. Germline CDR1 reads MGHRA; CDR2 reads YSYEKL. Trimming stripped 1 base from V and 6 bases from J, with 24 bases between. The CDR3 DNA sequence: TGCGCCAGCAGCCAAGGGGTAGGGACGGGAGGTGGGCTGGCTGAAGCTTTCTTT. Protein: CASSQGVGTGGGLAEAFF.

At least ten counts were recorded for this clonotype. CDR3: CSASIWADTQYF. CDR3 in DNA: TGCAGTGCTTCCATCTGGGCAGATACGCAGTATTTT. J is TRBJ2-3 and V is TRBV20-1; D remains unclear. In germline, CDR1 is DFQATT, CDR2 SNEGSKA (reference sequence). This CDR3 has 12 residues. The V and J ends lost 5 bases and 4 bases respectively, with 10 bases between them.

Ten or more counts support this clonotype. The J gene is TRBJ2-2, the V gene TRBV7-2; 16 bases match TRBD2. The J segment lost 7 bases and the V segment lost 4 bases, leaving 6 bases of the junction unmatched. CDR3 size: 17 residues. Germline V gene data show CDR1 as SGHTA and CDR2 as FQGNSA. The CDR3 DNA follows: TGTGCCAGCAGCTCACCGGGACTAGCGGGAGGGGGCGGGGAGCTGTTTTTT. Its translation: CASSSPGLAGGGGELFF.

The V gene is TRBV12-3 or TRBV12-4, the J gene TRBJ2-3, with D perhaps matching TRBD1 (6 bases). The CDR3 has 14 residues. V was trimmed by 6 bases and J by 4 bases, leaving 14 bases between them. CDR3 residues: CASSPQGYPDTQYF. CDR3 bases: TGTGCCAGCAGCCCTCAGGGGTACCCAGATACGCAGTATTTT.

This rearrangement joins TRBV28 to TRBJ1-5; 7 positions match TRBD1. The CDR3 covers 14 residues. The J segment lost 6 bases and the V segment lost 8 bases, leaving 10 bases of the junction unmatched. The V gene's germline CDR1 is MDHEN and CDR2 SYDVKM. The CDR3 coding sequence is TGTGCCAGCTCCTGGGGACAGCCCCCTCAGCCCCAGCATTTT. It yields the protein CASSWGQPPQPQHF.